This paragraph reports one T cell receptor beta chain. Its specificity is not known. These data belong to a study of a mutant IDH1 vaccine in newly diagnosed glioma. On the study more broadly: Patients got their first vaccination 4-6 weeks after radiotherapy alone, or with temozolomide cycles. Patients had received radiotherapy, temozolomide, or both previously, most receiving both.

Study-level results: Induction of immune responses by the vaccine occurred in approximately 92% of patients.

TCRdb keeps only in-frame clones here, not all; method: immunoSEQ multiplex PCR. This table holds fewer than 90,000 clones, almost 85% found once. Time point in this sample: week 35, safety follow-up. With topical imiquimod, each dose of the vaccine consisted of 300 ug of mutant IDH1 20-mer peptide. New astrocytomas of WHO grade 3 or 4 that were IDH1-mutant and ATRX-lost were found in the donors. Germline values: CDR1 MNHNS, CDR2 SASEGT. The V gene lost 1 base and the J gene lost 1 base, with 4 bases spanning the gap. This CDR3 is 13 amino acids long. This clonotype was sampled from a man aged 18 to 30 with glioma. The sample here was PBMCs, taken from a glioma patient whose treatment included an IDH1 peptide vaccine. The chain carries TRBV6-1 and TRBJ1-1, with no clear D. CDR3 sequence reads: CASSEEENTEAFF. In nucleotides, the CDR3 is TGTGCCAGCAGTGAAGAAGAGAACACTGAAGCTTTCTTT.